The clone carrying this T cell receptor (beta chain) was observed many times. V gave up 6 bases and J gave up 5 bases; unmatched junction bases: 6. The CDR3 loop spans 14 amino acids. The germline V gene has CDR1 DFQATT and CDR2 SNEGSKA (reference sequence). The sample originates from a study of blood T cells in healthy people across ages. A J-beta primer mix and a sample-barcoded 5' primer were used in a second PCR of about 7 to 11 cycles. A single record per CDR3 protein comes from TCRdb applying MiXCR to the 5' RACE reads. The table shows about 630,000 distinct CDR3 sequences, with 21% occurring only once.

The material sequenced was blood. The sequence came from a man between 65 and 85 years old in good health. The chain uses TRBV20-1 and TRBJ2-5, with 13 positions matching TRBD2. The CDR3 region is CSATGTSGTETQYF. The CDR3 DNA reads TGCAGTGCCACCGGGACTAGCGGGACTGAGACCCAGTACTTC.